Following are 16 T cell receptor beta chains from one sample sequenced in a study of blood T cell repertoires in COVID-19. Sequenced by immunoSEQ multiplex PCR; TCRdb stores in-frame clones only, minus some. The sample yields about 160,000 clones, 80% to 90% seen once. Specimen: peripheral blood. All receptors derive from a man between 65 and 85 years old with acute or convalescent COVID-19.

The rearrangement links TRBV21-1 to TRBJ2-5; TRBD2 is taken as the D call from the table, unchecked against the DNA. TRBV21-1 is noted as a pseudogene. The CDR3 sequence is 17 residues long. The CDR3 spells CASSKRRGNECPQTQYF. CDR3 nucleotides: TGTGCCAGCAGCAAACGCCGGGGGAACGAGTGCCCGCAGACCCAGTACTTC.

The chain carries TRBV9 and TRBJ2-3; 8 nucleotides agree with TRBD2. Unmatched junction bases numbered 6, after V lost 2 bases and J lost 1 base. This CDR3 has 16 residues. Looked up from germline, CDR1 is SGDLS and CDR2 is YYNGEE. CDR3 region: CASSVAAGGGTDTQYF. The CDR3 DNA sequence: TGTGCCAGCAGCGTCGCCGCGGGAGGAGGCACAGATACGCAGTATTTT.

The gene calls are TRBV20-1 and TRBJ2-6; no definite D call. The germline V gene has CDR1 DFQATT and CDR2 SNEGSKA (reference sequence). V was cut by 3 bases and J by 6 bases, with 12 bases left in between. This CDR3 is 14 amino acids long. The CDR3 here is CSASSVLSANVLTF. CDR3 in DNA: TGCAGTGCTAGTTCGGTTTTATCGGCCAACGTCCTGACTTTC.

The chain joins TRBV5-1 to TRBJ1-1; maybe TRBD1 (6 bases). CDR3 length: 14 residues. Between the trimmed V and J ends, which lost 3 bases and 1 base, there was a span of 10 bases. Germline V gene data show CDR1 as SGHRS and CDR2 as YFSETQ. CDR3 nucleotides: TGCGCCAGCAGCTGGGGGCAGGCGAACACTGAAGCTTTCTTT. Amino acid sequence: CASSWGQANTEAFF.

The V gene is TRBV28, the J gene TRBJ1-2; D unclear. The CDR3 extends over 13 amino acids. From germline, CDR1 is MDHEN and CDR2 SYDVKM. Deletions cut 6 bases from V and 4 bases from J, with 12 bases between. CDR3 protein: CASSPQVSYGYTF. CDR3 DNA: TGTGCCAGCAGCCCCCAGGTGAGCTATGGCTACACCTTC.

The DNA for the CDR3 is TGTGCCAGCAGCCACCAGGACAGGGACACTGAAGCTTTCTTT. This encodes CASSHQDRDTEAFF. V gene TRBV3-1 (or the pseudogene TRBV3-2) combines with J gene TRBJ1-1; 8 bases fit TRBD1. J gave up 3 bases and V 3 bases, and 3 bases lay outside the gene matches. The germline gives CDR1 LGHDT, CDR2 YNNKEL (reference sequence). The CDR3 has 14 amino acids.

V gene TRBV11-2 combines with J gene TRBJ2-7; 9 positions match TRBD1. Germline V lookup: CDR1 SGHAT, CDR2 FQNNGV. V gave up 5 bases and J gave up 7 bases; unmatched junction bases: 6. There are 13 residues in the CDR3. The CDR3 DNA is TGTGCCAGCAGCCCCGGACAGGGGAGAGAGCAGTACTTC. It specifies CASSPGQGREQYF.

The chain combines TRBV12-3 or TRBV12-4 with TRBJ1-5, with 9 bases aligning to TRBD1. The V and J ends lost 5 bases and 7 bases, in that order; junction bases with no gene match: 3. CDR3 size: 13 residues. CDR3 nucleotides: TGTGCCAGCAGTCGGACAGGGGAACAGCCCCAGCATTTT. This sequence encodes CASSRTGEQPQHF.

This chain connects TRBV27 to TRBJ2-3; 12 bases map to TRBD2. The V gene's germline CDR1 is MNHEY and CDR2 SMNVEV (reference sequence). V lost 4 bases and J lost 0; bases outside the gene matches: 8. The CDR3 sequence is 18 residues long. The CDR3 DNA follows: TGTGCCAGCAGTTCCCCCCTCGGGACTAGCGGGAGCACAGATACGCAGTATTTT. It translates to CASSSPLGTSGSTDTQYF.

The CDR3 bases are TGTGCCAGTAGTAGCCAGCGGGAGGGTGAGCAGTTCTTC. The encoded protein is CASSSQREGEQFF. V gene TRBV19 combines with J gene TRBJ2-1, with TRBD2 matching 10 bases. V lost 4 bases and J lost 9; bases outside the gene matches: 3. The V gene's germline CDR1 is LNHDA and CDR2 SQIVND (reference sequence). The CDR3 totals 13 residues. Complete variable domain (other parts from reference TRBV19 and TRBJ2-1): DGGITQSPKYLFRKEGQNVTLSCEQNLNHDAMYWYRQDPGQGLRLIYYSQIVNDFQKGDIAEGYSVSREKKESFPLTVTSAQKNPTAFYLCASSSQREGEQFFGPGTRLTVL.

V usage is TRBV19 and J usage is TRBJ2-7; perhaps TRBD1 as D (6 bases). The germline gives CDR1 LNHDA, CDR2 SQIVND (reference sequence). Between the trimmed V and J ends, which lost 6 bases and 1 base, there was a span of 16 bases. This CDR3 spans 15 amino acids. This chain's CDR3 is CASSMGTTGSYEQYF. The CDR3 DNA reads TGTGCCAGTAGCATGGGGACGACAGGATCCTACGAGCAGTACTTC.

The chain carries TRBV19 and TRBJ1-3; D is ambiguous. Trimming removed 4 bases from V and 0 bases from J, with 7 bases in between. The CDR3 is 14 amino acids. Germline CDR1 LNHDA, CDR2 SQIVND (reference sequence). The CDR3 loop reads CASSTVSSGNTIYF. The CDR3 nucleotides read TGTGCCAGTAGTACGGTGAGCTCTGGAAACACCATATATTTT.

The chain combines TRBV9 with TRBJ2-1, with a tentative D call TRBD2 (6 bases). The CDR3 consists of 15 residues. The V end lost 3 bases, the J end lost 8 bases, and 18 bases lay between the germline ends. Germline CDR1 SGDLS, CDR2 YYNGEE. CDR3 nucleotide sequence: TGTGCCAGCAGCGCCCAGGGCGGGGTTTGGGATGAGCAGTTCTTC. It specifies CASSAQGGVWDEQFF.

The chain is built from TRBV6-5 and TRBJ1-5; D not resolved. CDR1 MNHEY and CDR2 SVGAGI come from the germline V gene. Trimming left V 5 bases short and J 2 bases short, with 10 bases between. This CDR3 region has 14 residues. The CDR3 loop reads CASSRERGNQPQHF. CDR3 DNA sequence: TGTGCCAGCAGTAGGGAGAGGGGCAATCAGCCCCAGCATTTT.

The chain links TRBV5-1 to TRBJ2-1, with 8 bases matching TRBD2. The V and J ends lost 1 base and 2 bases, in that order; junction bases with no gene match: 2. CDR3 length: 15 amino acids. CDR1 is SGHRS and CDR2 is YFSETQ in the germline V gene. Here the CDR3 reads CASSLTLAAYNEQFF. CDR3 nucleotide sequence: TGCGCCAGCAGCTTGACACTAGCGGCCTACAATGAGCAGTTCTTC. The entire variable domain, with the rest obtained from reference TRBV5-1 and TRBJ2-1, is as follows: KAGVTQTPRYLIKTRGQQVTLSCSPISGHRSVSWYQQTPGQGLQFLFEYFSETQRNKGNFPGRFSGRQFSNSRSEMNVSTLELGDSALYLCASSLTLAAYNEQFFGPGTRLTVL.

V is TRBV28 and J is TRBJ1-6, with TRBD1 as a possible D gene (6 bases). CDR1 MDHEN and CDR2 SYDVKM come from the germline V gene. V was cut by 9 bases and J by 0 bases, with 9 bases left in between. The CDR3 spans 14 residues. CDR3 loop: CASADSSYNSPLHF. The CDR3 DNA follows: TGTGCCAGTGCGGACAGCTCCTATAATTCACCCCTCCACTTT.